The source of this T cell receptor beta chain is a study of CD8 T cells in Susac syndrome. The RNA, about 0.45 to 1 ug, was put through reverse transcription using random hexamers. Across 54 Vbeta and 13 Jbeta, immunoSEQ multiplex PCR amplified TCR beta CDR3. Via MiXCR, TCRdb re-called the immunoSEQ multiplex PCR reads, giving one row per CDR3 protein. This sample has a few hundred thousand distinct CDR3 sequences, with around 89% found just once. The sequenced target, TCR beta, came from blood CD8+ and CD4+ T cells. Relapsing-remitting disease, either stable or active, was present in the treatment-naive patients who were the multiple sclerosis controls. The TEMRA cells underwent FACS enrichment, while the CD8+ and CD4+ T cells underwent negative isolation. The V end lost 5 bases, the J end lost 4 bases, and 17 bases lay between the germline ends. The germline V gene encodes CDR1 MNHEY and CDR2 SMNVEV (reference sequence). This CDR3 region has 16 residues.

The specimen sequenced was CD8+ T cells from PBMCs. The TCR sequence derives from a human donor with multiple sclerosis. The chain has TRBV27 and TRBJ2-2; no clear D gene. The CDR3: CASSQIGFSSTGELFF. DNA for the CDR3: TGTGCCAGCAGTCAAATTGGCTTCTCTAGCACCGGGGAGCTGTTTTTT.